The 4 T cell receptor beta chains below come from one sample, sequenced in a study of blood T cell repertoires in COVID-19. Only in-frame clones appear in the TCRdb table, and some are missing; sequencing was by immunoSEQ multiplex PCR. In the table there are around 300,000 clones, around four fifths of which are singletons. The source material was peripheral blood. Receptors originate from a man in his thirties or forties with active or convalescent COVID-19.

V usage is TRBV18 and J usage is TRBJ1-3; D is unresolved. Germline CDR1 KGHSH, CDR2 LQKENI. The length of the CDR3 is 14 residues. Between the trimmed V and J ends, which lost 6 bases and 0 bases, there was a span of 9 bases. CDR3 residues: CASSGFNSGNTIYF. The CDR3, as DNA: TGTGCCAGCTCTGGCTTCAACTCTGGAAACACCATATATTTT. Full variable domain (missing parts from reference TRBV18 and TRBJ1-3): NAGVMQNPRHLVRRRGQEARLRCSPMKGHSHVYWYRQLPEEGLKFMVYLQKENIIDESGMPKERFSAEFPKEGPSILRIQQVVRGDSAAYFCASSGFNSGNTIYFGEGSWLTVV.

The V call is TRBV5-1, the J call TRBJ1-3; D remains unclear. Germline values: CDR1 SGHRS, CDR2 YFSETQ. Trimming took off 3 bases at V and 5 bases at J, with 9 bases between the two ends. CDR3 length: 13 residues. The CDR3 DNA reads as TGCGCCAGCAGCTCGGGATTCAGAAACACCATATATTTT. Residues: CASSSGFRNTIYF.

This chain joins TRBV4-3 and TRBJ1-1, with D possibly TRBD1 on 6 matching bases. There are 16 residues in the CDR3. Germline CDR1 LGHNA, CDR2 YSLEER. Trimming took 4 bases from V and 9 from J, leaving 24 bases between them. CDR3 bases: TGCGCCAGCAGCCCGGGTGGAGGCAGGGGTATCTGGAAAGCTTTCTTT. This encodes CASSPGGGRGIWKAFF.

The V and J genes are TRBV2 and TRBJ1-6, with D hard to call. V lost 8 bases, J lost 0 bases, and 11 bases lay in between. This CDR3 has 15 residues. The germline V gene encodes CDR1 SNHLY and CDR2 FYNNEI. The CDR3: CASGSRTSYNSPLHF. The CDR3 bases are TGTGCCAGCGGGAGCAGGACCTCCTATAATTCACCCCTCCACTTT.